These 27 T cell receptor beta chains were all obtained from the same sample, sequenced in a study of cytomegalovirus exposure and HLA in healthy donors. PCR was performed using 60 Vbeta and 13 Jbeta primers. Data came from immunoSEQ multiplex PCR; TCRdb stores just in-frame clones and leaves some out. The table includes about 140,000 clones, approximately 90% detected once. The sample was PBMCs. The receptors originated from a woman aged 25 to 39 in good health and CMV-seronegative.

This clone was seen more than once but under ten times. The CDR3 loop reads CASSNESRDTEAFF. CDR3 in DNA: TGCGCCAGCAGCAATGAGTCCCGAGACACTGAAGCTTTCTTT. The chain has TRBV10-2 and TRBJ1-1; D ambiguous. This CDR3 contains 14 residues. The germline gives CDR1 WSHSY, CDR2 SAAADI. V gave up 6 bases and J gave up 3 bases, with 14 bases separating them.

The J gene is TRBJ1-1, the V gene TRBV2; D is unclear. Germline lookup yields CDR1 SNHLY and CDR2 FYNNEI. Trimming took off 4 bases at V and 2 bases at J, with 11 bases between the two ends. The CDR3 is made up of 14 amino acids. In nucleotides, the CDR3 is TGTGCCAGCAGTGTCCTAAAATCAAACACTGAAGCTTTCTTT. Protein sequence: CASSVLKSNTEAFF.

CDR3 loop: CASSSIGVNEQFF. CDR3 bases: TGTGCCAGCAGCTCAATCGGAGTCAATGAGCAGTTCTTC. V and J are TRBV5-4 and TRBJ2-1; D is uncertain. The CDR3 loop spans 13 amino acids. Per germline, CDR1 SGHNT and CDR2 YYREEE (reference sequence). V gave up 3 bases and J gave up 6 bases, with 10 bases separating them.

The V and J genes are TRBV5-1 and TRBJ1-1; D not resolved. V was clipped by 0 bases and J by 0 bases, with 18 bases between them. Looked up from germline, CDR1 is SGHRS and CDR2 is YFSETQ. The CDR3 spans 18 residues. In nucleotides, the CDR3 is TGCGCCAGCAGCTTGGTTTACGGAGATAGTACCATGAACACTGAAGCTTTCTTT. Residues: CASSLVYGDSTMNTEAFF. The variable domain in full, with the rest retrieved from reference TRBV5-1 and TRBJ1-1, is KAGVTQTPRYLIKTRGQQVTLSCSPISGHRSVSWYQQTPGQGLQFLFEYFSETQRNKGNFPGRFSGRQFSNSRSEMNVSTLELGDSALYLCASSLVYGDSTMNTEAFFGQGTRLTVV.

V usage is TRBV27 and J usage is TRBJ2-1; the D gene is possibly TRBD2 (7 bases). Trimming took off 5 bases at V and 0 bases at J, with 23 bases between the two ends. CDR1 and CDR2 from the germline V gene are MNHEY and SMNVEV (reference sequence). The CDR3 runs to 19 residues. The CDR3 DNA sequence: TGTGCCAGCAGTACCTACACTCTGACTAGGGGGGGCTCCTACAATGAGCAGTTCTTC. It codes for CASSTYTLTRGGSYNEQFF.

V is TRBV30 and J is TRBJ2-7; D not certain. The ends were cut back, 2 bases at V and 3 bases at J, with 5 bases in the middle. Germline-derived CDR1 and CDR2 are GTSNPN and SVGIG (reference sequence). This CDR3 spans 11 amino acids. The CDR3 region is CAWSFNYEQYF. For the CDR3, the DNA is TGTGCCTGGAGTTTTAACTACGAGCAGTACTTC.

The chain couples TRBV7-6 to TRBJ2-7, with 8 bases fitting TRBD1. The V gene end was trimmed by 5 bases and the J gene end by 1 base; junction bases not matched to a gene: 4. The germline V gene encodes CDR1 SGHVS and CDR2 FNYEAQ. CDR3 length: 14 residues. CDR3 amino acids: CASSHRQGSYEQYF. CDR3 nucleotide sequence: TGTGCCAGCAGCCATCGACAGGGGTCCTACGAGCAGTACTTC.

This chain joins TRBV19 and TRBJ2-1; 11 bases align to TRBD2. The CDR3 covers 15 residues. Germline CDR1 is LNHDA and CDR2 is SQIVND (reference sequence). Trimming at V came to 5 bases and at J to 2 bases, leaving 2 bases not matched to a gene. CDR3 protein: CASSALAGAYNEQFF. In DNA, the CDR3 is TGTGCCAGTAGTGCACTAGCGGGAGCCTACAATGAGCAGTTCTTC.

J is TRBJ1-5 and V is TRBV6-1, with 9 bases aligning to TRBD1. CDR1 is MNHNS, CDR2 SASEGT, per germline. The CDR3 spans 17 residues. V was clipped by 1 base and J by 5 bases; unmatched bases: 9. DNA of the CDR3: TGTGCCAGCAGTGAAGACGGACAGGGGATGGCACATCAGCCCCAGCATTTT. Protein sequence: CASSEDGQGMAHQPQHF.

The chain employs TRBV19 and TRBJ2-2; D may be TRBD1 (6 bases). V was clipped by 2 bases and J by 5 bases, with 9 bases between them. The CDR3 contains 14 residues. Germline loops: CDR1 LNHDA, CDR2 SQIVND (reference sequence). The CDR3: CASSIWQGTGELFF. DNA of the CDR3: TGTGCCAGTAGTATATGGCAGGGGACCGGGGAGCTGTTTTTT.

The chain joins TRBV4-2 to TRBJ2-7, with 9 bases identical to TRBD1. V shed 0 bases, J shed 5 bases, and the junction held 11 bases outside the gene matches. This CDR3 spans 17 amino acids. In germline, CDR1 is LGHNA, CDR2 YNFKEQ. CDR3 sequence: CASSQDLLDRGSNEQYF. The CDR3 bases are TGTGCCAGCAGCCAAGATCTTTTGGACAGGGGATCGAACGAGCAGTACTTC.

CDR3 protein: CASSLGQGYGYTF. The CDR3, as DNA: TGTGCCAGCAGCTTAGGTCAGGGCTATGGCTACACCTTC. The gene calls are TRBV7-9 and TRBJ1-2; D is perhaps TRBD1 (5 bases). V was cut by 1 base and J by 4 bases, with 7 bases left in between. This CDR3 region has 13 residues. Germline V gene sequence: CDR1 SEHNR, CDR2 FQNEAQ (reference sequence).

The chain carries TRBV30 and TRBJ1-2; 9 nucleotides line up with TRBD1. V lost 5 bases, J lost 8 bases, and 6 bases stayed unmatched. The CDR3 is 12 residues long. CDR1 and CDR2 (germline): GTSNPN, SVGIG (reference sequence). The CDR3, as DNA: TGTGCCTGGGCCGGGACAGGGCAAGGCTACACCTTC. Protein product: CAWAGTGQGYTF.

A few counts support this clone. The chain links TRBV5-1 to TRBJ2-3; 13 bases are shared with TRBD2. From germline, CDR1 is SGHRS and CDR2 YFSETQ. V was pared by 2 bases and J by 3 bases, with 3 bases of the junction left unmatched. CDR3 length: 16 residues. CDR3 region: CASSFGTSGVTDTQYF. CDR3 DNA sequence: TGCGCCAGCAGCTTCGGGACTAGCGGGGTAACAGATACGCAGTATTTT. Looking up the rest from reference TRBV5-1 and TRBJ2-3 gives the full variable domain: KAGVTQTPRYLIKTRGQQVTLSCSPISGHRSVSWYQQTPGQGLQFLFEYFSETQRNKGNFPGRFSGRQFSNSRSEMNVSTLELGDSALYLCASSFGTSGVTDTQYFGPGTRLTVL.

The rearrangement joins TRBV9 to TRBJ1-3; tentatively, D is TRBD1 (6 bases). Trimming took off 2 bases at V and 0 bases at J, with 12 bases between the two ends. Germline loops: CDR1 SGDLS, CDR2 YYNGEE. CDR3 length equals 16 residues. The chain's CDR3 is CASSVEYRDSGNTIYF. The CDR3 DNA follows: TGTGCCAGCAGCGTTGAGTACAGGGACTCTGGAAACACCATATATTTT. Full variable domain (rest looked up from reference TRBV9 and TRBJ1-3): DSGVTQTPKHLITATGQRVTLRCSPRSGDLSVYWYQQSLDQGLQFLIQYYNGEERAKGNILERFSAQQFPDLHSELNLSSLELGDSALYFCASSVEYRDSGNTIYFGEGSWLTVV.

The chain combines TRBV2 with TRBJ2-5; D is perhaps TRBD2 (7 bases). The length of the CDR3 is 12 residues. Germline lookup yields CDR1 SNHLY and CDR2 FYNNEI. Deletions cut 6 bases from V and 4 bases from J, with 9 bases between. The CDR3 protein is CASRRGGETQYF. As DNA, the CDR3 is TGTGCCAGCAGGAGGGGGGGAGAGACCCAGTACTTC.

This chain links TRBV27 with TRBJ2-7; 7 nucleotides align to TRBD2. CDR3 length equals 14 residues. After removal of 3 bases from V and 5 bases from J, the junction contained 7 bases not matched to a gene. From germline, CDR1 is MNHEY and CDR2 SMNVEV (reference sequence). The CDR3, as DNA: TGTGCCAGCAGTTTCGGGGGGATGTACCACGAGCAGTACTTC. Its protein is CASSFGGMYHEQYF.

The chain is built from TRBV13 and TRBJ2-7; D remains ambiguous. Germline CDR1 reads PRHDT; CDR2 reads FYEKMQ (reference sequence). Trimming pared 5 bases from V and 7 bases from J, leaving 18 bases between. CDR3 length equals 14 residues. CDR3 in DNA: TGTGCCAGCAGCATTATGTCCAACTTTTTTGAGCAGTACTTC. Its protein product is CASSIMSNFFEQYF.

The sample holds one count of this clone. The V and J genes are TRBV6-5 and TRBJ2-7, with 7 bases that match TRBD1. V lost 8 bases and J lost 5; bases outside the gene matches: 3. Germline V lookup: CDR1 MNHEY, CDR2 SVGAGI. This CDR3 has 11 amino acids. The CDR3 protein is CASQGDNEQYF. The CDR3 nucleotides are TGTGCCAGCCAGGGGGACAACGAGCAGTACTTC.

CDR3 sequence: CASKGGGSQNTGELFF. For the CDR3, the DNA is TGTGCCAGCAAAGGGGGGGGGTCCCAGAACACCGGGGAGCTGTTTTTT. V is TRBV2 and J is TRBJ2-2, with D possibly being TRBD2 (7 bases). Germline CDR1 SNHLY, CDR2 FYNNEI. CDR3 size: 16 residues. Between the trimmed V and J ends, which lost 7 bases and 1 base, there was a span of 16 bases.

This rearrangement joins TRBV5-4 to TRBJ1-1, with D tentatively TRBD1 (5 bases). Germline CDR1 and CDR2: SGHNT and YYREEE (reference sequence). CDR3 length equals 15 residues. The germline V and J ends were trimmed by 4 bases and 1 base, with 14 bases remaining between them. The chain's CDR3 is CASSDPRGGNTEAFF. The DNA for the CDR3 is TGTGCCAGCAGCGACCCTAGGGGTGGGAACACTGAAGCTTTCTTT.

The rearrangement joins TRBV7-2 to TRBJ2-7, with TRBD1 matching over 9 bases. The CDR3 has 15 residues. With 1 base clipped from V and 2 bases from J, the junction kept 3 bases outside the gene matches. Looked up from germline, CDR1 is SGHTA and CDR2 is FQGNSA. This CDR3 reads CASSLGQGGTYEQYF. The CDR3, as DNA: TGTGCCAGCAGCTTAGGACAGGGGGGAACCTACGAGCAGTACTTC.

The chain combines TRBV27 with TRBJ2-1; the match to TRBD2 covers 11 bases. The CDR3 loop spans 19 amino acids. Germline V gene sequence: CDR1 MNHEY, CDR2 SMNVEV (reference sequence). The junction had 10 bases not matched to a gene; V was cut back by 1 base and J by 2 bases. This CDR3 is CASSLLGLAGGEAYNEQFF. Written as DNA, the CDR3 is TGTGCCAGCAGTTTATTAGGGCTAGCGGGGGGCGAGGCCTACAATGAGCAGTTCTTC.

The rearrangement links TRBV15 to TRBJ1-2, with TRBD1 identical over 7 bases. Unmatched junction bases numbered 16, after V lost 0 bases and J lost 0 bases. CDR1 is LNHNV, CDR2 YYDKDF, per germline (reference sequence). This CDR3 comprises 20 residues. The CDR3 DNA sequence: TGTGCCACCAGCAGAGATCGAAGACTCGACAGGGCGACCGCTAACTATGGCTACACCTTC. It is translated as CATSRDRRLDRATANYGYTF. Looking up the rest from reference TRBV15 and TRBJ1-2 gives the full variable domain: DAMVIQNPRYQVTQFGKPVTLSCSQTLNHNVMYWYQQKSSQAPKLLFHYYDKDFNNEADTPDNFQSRRPNTSFCFLDIRSPGLGDTAMYLCATSRDRRLDRATANYGYTFGSGTRLTVV.

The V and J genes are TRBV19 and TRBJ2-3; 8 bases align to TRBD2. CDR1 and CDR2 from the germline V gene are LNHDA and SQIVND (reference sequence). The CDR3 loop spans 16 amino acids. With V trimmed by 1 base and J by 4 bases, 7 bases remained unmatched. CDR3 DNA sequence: TGTGCCAGTAGTATAGGCGGGGGGCCATGGGCAGATACGCAGTATTTT. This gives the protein CASSIGGGPWADTQYF.

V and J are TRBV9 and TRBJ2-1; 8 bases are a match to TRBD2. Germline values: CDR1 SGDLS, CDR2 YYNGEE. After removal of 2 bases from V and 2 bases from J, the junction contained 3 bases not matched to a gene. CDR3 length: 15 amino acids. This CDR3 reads CASSVRLATYNEQFF. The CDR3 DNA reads TGTGCCAGCAGCGTGCGACTAGCGACCTACAATGAGCAGTTCTTC. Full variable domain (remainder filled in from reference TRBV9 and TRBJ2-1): DSGVTQTPKHLITATGQRVTLRCSPRSGDLSVYWYQQSLDQGLQFLIQYYNGEERAKGNILERFSAQQFPDLHSELNLSSLELGDSALYFCASSVRLATYNEQFFGPGTRLTVL.

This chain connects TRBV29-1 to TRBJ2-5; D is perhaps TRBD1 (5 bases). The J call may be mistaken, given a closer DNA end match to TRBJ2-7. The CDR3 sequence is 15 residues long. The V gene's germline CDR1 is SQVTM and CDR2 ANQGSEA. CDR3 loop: CSVGKGAGKVYEQYF. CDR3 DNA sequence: TGCAGCGTTGGGAAAGGGGCAGGGAAAGTCTACGAGCAGTACTTC.